The 27 T cell receptor beta chains in this list originate from one sample, sequenced in a study of shared clonotypes between healthy human individuals. Repertoires were generated with immunoSEQ multiplex PCR, while TCRdb's copy carries only in-frame clones and drops some. The sample holds fewer than 650,000 clones, around 76% seen once. The sample consisted of PBMCs. All receptors derive from a woman in her thirties or forties in good health. Some clones in this sample may be carry-over from other donors' samples.

This clone was found a few times. Different DNA sequences within this sample yield the same CDR3. J is TRBJ2-5 and V is TRBV2; D unresolved. The CDR3 is made up of 11 amino acids. The germline V gene encodes CDR1 SNHLY and CDR2 FYNNEI. With 3 bases removed from V and 5 bases from J, the gap between germline ends came to 4 bases. CDR3 sequence: CASSDWETQYF. For the CDR3, the DNA is TGTGCCAGCAGTGATTGGGAGACCCAGTACTTC.

The rearrangement joins TRBV11-3 to TRBJ2-7, with no clear D. Germline CDR1 SGHNT, CDR2 YENEEA. The V and J ends lost 5 bases and 2 bases respectively, with 13 bases between them. The CDR3 length is 14 residues. The DNA of the CDR3 is TGTGCCAGCAGCCACGGGCCGGAAACCTACGAGCAGTACTTC. The encoded protein is CASSHGPETYEQYF.

The chain joins TRBV9 to TRBJ2-1, with TRBD2 as a possible D gene (6 bases). Germline CDR1 is SGDLS and CDR2 is YYNGEE. The V and J ends lost 2 bases and 7 bases respectively, with 28 bases between them. CDR3 length equals 19 residues. CDR3 DNA sequence: TGTGCCAGCAGCGTCGGCCCCGGGACTGCGCGGGTGGGGGAGAATGAGCAGTTCTTC. Translating gives CASSVGPGTARVGENEQFF.

The chain combines TRBV15 with TRBJ1-5, with D unresolved. The V gene lost 0 bases and the J gene lost 9 bases, with 9 bases spanning the gap. Germline V gene sequence: CDR1 LNHNV, CDR2 YYDKDF (reference sequence). The CDR3 runs 13 residues. The CDR3 here is CATSRDPVWPQHF. In DNA, the CDR3 is TGTGCCACCAGCAGAGATCCGGTGTGGCCCCAGCATTTT.

This clone was counted ten times or more. The chain combines TRBV15 with TRBJ2-3, with D possibly being TRBD1 (6 bases). Trimming cost V 1 base and J 4 bases, with 15 bases left between them. CDR3 size: 16 residues. Germline CDR1 and CDR2: LNHNV and YYDKDF (reference sequence). The CDR3 region has the DNA TGTGCCACCAGCAGAGCCCCAGGGGATGGCGCAGATACGCAGTATTTT. It yields the protein CATSRAPGDGADTQYF.

The V call is TRBV5-4, the J call TRBJ2-3; D gene ambiguous. Trimming shortened V by 1 base and J by 5 bases, and 5 bases separated the two germline ends. Germline V gene sequence: CDR1 SGHNT, CDR2 YYREEE (reference sequence). The CDR3 has 12 residues. The CDR3 DNA sequence: TGTGCCAGCAGCTTGTACGGAGATACGCAGTATTTT. Protein product: CASSLYGDTQYF.

This clone came up many times. Sequence at one end of the junction differs from germline and may be a read error. The chain links TRBV6-6 to TRBJ2-7; D possibly corresponds to TRBD2 (6 bases). The CDR3 spans 16 residues. Per germline, CDR1 MNHNY and CDR2 SVGAGI (reference sequence). The DNA of the CDR3 is TGTGCCAGCAGTCAAGGGGTGCCGGGACTCCCCTACGAGCAGCACTTC. Protein product: CASSQGVPGLPYEQHF.

V usage is TRBV5-1 and J usage is TRBJ2-3; 8 positions match TRBD2. V was clipped by 8 bases and J by 3 bases; unmatched bases: 5. This CDR3 contains 13 residues. In germline, CDR1 is SGHRS, CDR2 YFSETQ. The CDR3 region is CASAQRETDTQYF. CDR3 DNA: TGCGCCAGTGCCCAGCGGGAGACAGATACGCAGTATTTT.

The chain joins TRBV7-2 to TRBJ2-7; 8 bases match TRBD2. The CDR3 covers 15 residues. The V segment lost 5 bases and the J segment 3 bases; nucleotides outside the gene matches: 9. Germline values: CDR1 SGHTA, CDR2 FQGNSA. CDR3 DNA sequence: TGTGCCAGCAGCGCGTCAGACGGGGGGGTCTACGAGCAGTACTTC. It specifies CASSASDGGVYEQYF.

The chain uses TRBV25-1 and TRBJ1-2; D is possibly TRBD1 (6 bases). Per germline, CDR1 MGHDK and CDR2 SYGVNS. The CDR3 runs to 18 residues. Trimming took off 1 base at V and 8 bases at J, with 26 bases between the two ends. This CDR3 reads CASSELWSGKRPTGGYTF. The CDR3 DNA sequence: TGTGCCAGCAGTGAATTATGGTCAGGGAAAAGGCCCACAGGGGGCTACACCTTC.

On this clone: It may be a read error: a sequence one base away is much more abundant. This sample also contains other DNA sequences that code for the same CDR3. V and J are TRBV18 and TRBJ2-5; possible D gene TRBD2, 6 bases. This CDR3 is 14 amino acids long. The V gene's germline CDR1 is KGHSH and CDR2 LQKENI. V lost 5 bases to trimming and J lost 2 bases, with 12 bases between them. The CDR3 sequence: CASSGGTVQETQYF. CDR3 nucleotides: TGTGCCAGCTCAGGCGGGACGGTACAAGAGACCCAGTACTTC.

The V call is TRBV5-4, the J call TRBJ2-1; tentative D call: TRBD1 (5 bases). The CDR3 extends over 15 amino acids. Per germline, CDR1 SGHNT and CDR2 YYREEE (reference sequence). V lost 4 bases, J lost 1 base, and 12 bases lay in between. DNA for the CDR3: TGTGCCAGCAGCGAGACAGCCGATTCCTACAATGAGCAGTTCTTC. It codes for CASSETADSYNEQFF.

The CDR3 sequence: CASSLESGAQPQHF. As DNA, the CDR3 is TGTGCCAGCAGCTTGGAATCGGGGGCTCAGCCCCAGCATTTT. The rearrangement uses TRBV5-8 and TRBJ1-5, with a weak D call TRBD1 (6 bases). The CDR3 is 14 residues long. V lost 0 bases and J lost 6, with 10 bases in between. Germline CDR1 reads SGHTS; CDR2 reads YDEGEE.

This rearrangement joins TRBV7-9 to TRBJ2-6, with D possibly TRBD1 on 5 matching bases. CDR1 SEHNR and CDR2 FQNEAQ come from the germline V gene (reference sequence). CDR3 size: 16 residues. V was pared by 5 bases and J by 0 bases, with 11 bases between. In DNA form, the CDR3 reads TGTGCCAGCAGCCTCCCCAGGGTCTCTGGGGCCAACGTCCTGACTTTC. Translating gives CASSLPRVSGANVLTF.

The rearrangement uses TRBV2 and TRBJ2-3, with D perhaps TRBD1 or TRBD2 (5 bases each). The V gene's germline CDR1 is SNHLY and CDR2 FYNNEI. The CDR3 spans 16 residues. The V end lost 2 bases, the J end lost 5 bases, and 17 bases lay between the germline ends. The CDR3 DNA sequence: TGTGCCAGCAGTGAAAGAGGAGGCAGGGAAGAAGATACGCAGTATTTT. It is translated as CASSERGGREEDTQYF.

This chain connects TRBV5-6 to TRBJ2-1; TRBD2 matches 9 bases. Germline-derived CDR1 and CDR2 are SGHDT and YYEEEE. V lost 4 bases and J lost 0; bases outside the gene matches: 5. This CDR3 spans 16 amino acids. CDR3 coding DNA: TGTGCCAGCAGCATAGGACTAGCGAGCTCCTACAATGAGCAGTTCTTC. It encodes CASSIGLASSYNEQFF. The variable domain in full, completed from reference TRBV5-6 and TRBJ2-1, reads DAGVTQSPTHLIKTRGQQVTLRCSPKSGHDTVSWYQQALGQGPQFIFQYYEEEERQRGNFPDRFSGHQFPNYSSELNVNALLLGDSALYLCASSIGLASSYNEQFFGPGTRLTVL.

The DNA for the CDR3 is TGTGCCAGCAGCCGAGGACAGGTTTCCACAGATACGCAGTATTTT. This codes for CASSRGQVSTDTQYF. This sequence joins TRBV5-4 and TRBJ2-3; TRBD1 matches 7 bases. This CDR3 region has 15 residues. Germline trimming cut 4 bases from V and 2 bases from J; bases unmatched to any gene: 7. Germline CDR1 reads SGHNT; CDR2 reads YYREEE (reference sequence). The whole variable domain, remainder taken from reference TRBV5-4 and TRBJ2-3, is ETGVTQSPTHLIKTRGQQVTLRCSSQSGHNTVSWYQQALGQGPQFIFQYYREEENGRGNFPPRFSGLQFPNYSSELNVNALELDDSALYLCASSRGQVSTDTQYFGPGTRLTVL.

This clone was seen a few times. The chain employs TRBV11-1 and TRBJ2-7; tentative D call: TRBD2 (7 bases). Germline CDR1 reads SGHAT; CDR2 reads FQDESV (reference sequence). V was trimmed by 4 bases and J by 5 bases, leaving 15 bases between them. The length of the CDR3 is 14 residues. CDR3 sequence (DNA): TGTGCCAGCAGCTCGTGGGGGGGGCACGACGAGCAGTACTTC. It yields the protein CASSSWGGHDEQYF.

The V and J genes are TRBV27 and TRBJ2-3, with D tentatively TRBD1 (5 bases). CDR3 size: 16 residues. V lost 7 bases to trimming and J lost 1 base, with 18 bases between them. The germline gives CDR1 MNHEY, CDR2 SMNVEV (reference sequence). For the CDR3, the DNA is TGTGCCAGCACTAGGACCCCAGCCAGGGGCACAGATACGCAGTATTTT. It encodes CASTRTPARGTDTQYF.

This chain uses TRBV7-9 with TRBJ1-2; D remains unclear. Germline V lookup: CDR1 SEHNR, CDR2 FQNEAQ (reference sequence). The CDR3 contains 15 residues. Trimming stripped 5 bases from V and 8 bases from J, with 21 bases between. CDR3 sequence (DNA): TGTGCCAGCAGCCCCGGGGTTTTGGCCCGGGAGGGCTACACCTTC. It codes for CASSPGVLAREGYTF.

Remarks on this clone: One base separates it from a far larger clone, so it is likely a read error. As DNA, the CDR3 is TGTGCCAGCAGTGGGGTGGCAGGGGGAGGCTCTGGGGCCAACGTCCTGACTTTC. Residues: CASSGVAGGGSGANVLTF. The V and J genes are TRBV6-4 and TRBJ2-6; D is perhaps TRBD1 (7 bases). From germline, CDR1 is MRHNA and CDR2 SNTAGT. The CDR3 extends over 18 amino acids. Trimming removed 4 bases from V and 0 bases from J, with 16 bases in between.

This chain links TRBV5-4 with TRBJ2-7; 9 positions match TRBD2. The V gene's germline CDR1 is SGHNT and CDR2 YYREEE (reference sequence). The V and J ends lost 4 bases and 5 bases, in that order; junction bases with no gene match: 13. CDR3 size: 16 residues. CDR3 loop: CASSPTSGAGGDEQYF. The CDR3 DNA reads as TGTGCCAGCAGCCCTACCTCCGGAGCGGGAGGCGACGAGCAGTACTTC.

This rearrangement joins TRBV9 to TRBJ2-2, with 7 bases fitting TRBD2. Germline V gene sequence: CDR1 SGDLS, CDR2 YYNGEE. Trimming removed 0 bases from V and 3 bases from J; junction bases left unmatched: 8. The CDR3 sequence is 17 residues long. CDR3 amino acids: CASSVGGGGPDTGELFF. The DNA of the CDR3 is TGTGCCAGCAGCGTAGGTGGGGGAGGGCCCGACACCGGGGAGCTGTTTTTT.

This clone was seen only once. It differs at one base from a far larger clone, so likely a read error. Within the sample, other DNA sequences also encode this same CDR3. The V and J genes are TRBV30 and TRBJ2-6; D is perhaps TRBD1 or TRBD2 (5 bases each). The CDR3 spans 16 residues. Germline V gives CDR1 GTSNPN, CDR2 SVGIG (reference sequence). The CDR3 nucleotides read TGTGCCTGGAGTCGCATCGGGTCCGTCGGGGCCAACGTCCTAACTTTC. Residues: CAWSRIGSVGANVLTF.

CDR3 nucleotides: TGTGCCAGCAGCTTAGCGCTGGTCGGGAGTACCTACGAGCAGTACTTC. Amino acid sequence: CASSLALVGSTYEQYF. V and J are TRBV7-9 and TRBJ2-7; D might be TRBD2 (6 bases). The CDR3 has 16 amino acids. Trimming cost V 0 bases and J 2 bases, with 14 bases left between them. Germline V gene data show CDR1 as SEHNR and CDR2 as FQNEAQ (reference sequence).

This clone was detected ten times or more. V usage is TRBV5-6 and J usage is TRBJ2-7; TRBD2 might be the D (5 bases). The CDR3 has 13 amino acids. The V gene lost 3 bases and the J gene lost 5 bases, with 12 bases spanning the gap. CDR1 is SGHDT, CDR2 YYEEEE, per germline. CDR3 coding DNA: TGTGCCAGCAGCTCCCGGGGTTACCACGAGCAGTACTTC. It encodes CASSSRGYHEQYF.

V and J are TRBV7-8 and TRBJ2-2; D not resolved. Per germline, CDR1 SGHVS and CDR2 FQNEAQ. Trimming pared 0 bases from V and 6 bases from J, leaving 5 bases between. The CDR3 totals 13 residues. DNA for the CDR3: TGTGCCAGCAGCTTAGCCCCGGCCGGGGAGCTGTTTTTT. This gives the protein CASSLAPAGELFF.